The present TCR beta chain was sequenced within a study of cytomegalovirus exposure and HLA in healthy donors. Overall study findings and caveats: A prior analysis recorded that most TCR beta V segments were productive about 87% or about 30% of the time. The later analysis indicated that the majority of CMV-associated TCR beta chains appeared HLA-restricted. In vitro checks showed that three CMV-associated chains really do target CMV antigens. Researchers catalogued over 150 TCR beta chains as cytomegalovirus-associated.

With 60 Vbeta and 13 Jbeta primers, the PCR was carried out. Sequenced by immunoSEQ multiplex PCR; TCRdb stores in-frame clones only, minus some. The sample consists of roughly 250,000 clones, 80% of them appearing once. Germline V gene data show CDR1 as SGHRS and CDR2 as YFSETQ. V trimming: 0 bases; J trimming: 3 bases; junction bases outside the gene matches: 2. The CDR3 extends over 15 amino acids. This clone was observed a handful of times. No antigen is known for it. The same CDR3 is also encoded by other DNA sequences in this sample. The clonotype comes from a girl aged 2 to 10 in good health and CMV-seronegative. The chain combines TRBV5-1 with TRBJ2-3, with 9 bases aligning to TRBD1. Material for sequencing was PBMCs. CDR3 sequence reads: CASSLGDRVTDTQYF. CDR3 nucleotide sequence: TGCGCCAGCAGCTTGGGGGACAGGGTGACAGATACGCAGTATTTT.